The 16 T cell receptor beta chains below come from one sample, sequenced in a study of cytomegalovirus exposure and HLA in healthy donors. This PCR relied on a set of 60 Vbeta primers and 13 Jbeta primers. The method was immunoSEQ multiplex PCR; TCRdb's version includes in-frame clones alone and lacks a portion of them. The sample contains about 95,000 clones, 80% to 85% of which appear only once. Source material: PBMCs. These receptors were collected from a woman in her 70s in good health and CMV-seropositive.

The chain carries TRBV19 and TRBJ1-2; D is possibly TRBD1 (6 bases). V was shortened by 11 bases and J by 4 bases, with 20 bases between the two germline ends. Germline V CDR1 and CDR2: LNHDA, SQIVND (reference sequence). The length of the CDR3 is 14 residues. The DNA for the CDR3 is TGTGCCTCTAGGGGGGGGCCCATACTCTATGGCTACACCTTC. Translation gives CASRGGPILYGYTF.

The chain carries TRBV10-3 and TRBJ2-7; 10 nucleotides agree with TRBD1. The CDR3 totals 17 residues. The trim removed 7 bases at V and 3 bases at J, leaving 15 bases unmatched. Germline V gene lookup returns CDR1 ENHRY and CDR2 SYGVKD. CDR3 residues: CAITGEQSGTGVYEQYF. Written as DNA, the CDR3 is TGTGCCATCACCGGGGAGCAATCCGGGACAGGGGTCTACGAGCAGTACTTC.

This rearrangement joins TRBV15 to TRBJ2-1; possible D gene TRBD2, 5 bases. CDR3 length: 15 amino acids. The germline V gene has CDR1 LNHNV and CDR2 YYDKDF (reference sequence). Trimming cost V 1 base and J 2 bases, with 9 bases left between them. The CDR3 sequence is CATSRGEGPYNEQFF. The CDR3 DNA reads TGTGCCACCAGCAGAGGAGAGGGCCCCTACAATGAGCAGTTCTTC.

CDR3 bases: TGTGCCAGCAGGAGAGGGGGCGGAACGTCCTATGGCTACACCTTC. This encodes CASRRGGGTSYGYTF. The chain links TRBV6-5 to TRBJ1-2; 7 bases agree with TRBD1. This CDR3 has 15 residues. The ends lost 6 bases at V and 4 bases at J; junction bases unmatched: 11. Germline assignment: CDR1 MNHEY and CDR2 SVGAGI.

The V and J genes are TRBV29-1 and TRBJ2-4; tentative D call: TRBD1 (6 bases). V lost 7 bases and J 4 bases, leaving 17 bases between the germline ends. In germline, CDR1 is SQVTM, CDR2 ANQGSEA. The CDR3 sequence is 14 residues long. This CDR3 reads CSAGSGQRKNIQYF. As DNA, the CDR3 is TGCAGCGCCGGAAGTGGACAGAGGAAAAACATTCAGTACTTC.

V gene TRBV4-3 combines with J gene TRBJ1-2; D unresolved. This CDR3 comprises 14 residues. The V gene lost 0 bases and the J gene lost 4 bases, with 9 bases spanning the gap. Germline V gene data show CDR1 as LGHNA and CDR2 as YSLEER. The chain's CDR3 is CASSQEPGIYGYTF. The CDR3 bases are TGCGCCAGCAGCCAAGAACCGGGGATCTATGGCTACACCTTC.

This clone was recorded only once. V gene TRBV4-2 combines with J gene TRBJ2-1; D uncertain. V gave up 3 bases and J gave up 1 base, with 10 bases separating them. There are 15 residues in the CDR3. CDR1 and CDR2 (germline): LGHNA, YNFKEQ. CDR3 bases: TGTGCCAGCAGCCAGGAAGCTAGATCCTACAATGAGCAGTTCTTC. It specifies CASSQEARSYNEQFF.

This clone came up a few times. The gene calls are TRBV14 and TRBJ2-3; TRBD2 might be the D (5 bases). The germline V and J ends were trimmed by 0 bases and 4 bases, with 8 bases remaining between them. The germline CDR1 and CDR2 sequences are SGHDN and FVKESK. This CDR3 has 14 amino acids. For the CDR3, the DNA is TGTGCCAGCAGCCAAGATCGGGGAGCAGATACGCAGTATTTT. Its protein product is CASSQDRGADTQYF.

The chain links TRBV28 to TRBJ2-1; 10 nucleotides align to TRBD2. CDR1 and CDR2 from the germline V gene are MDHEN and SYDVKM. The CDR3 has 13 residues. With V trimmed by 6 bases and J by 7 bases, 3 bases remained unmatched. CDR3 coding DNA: TGTGCCAGCAGGCGGACTAGCGGAAATGAGCAGTTCTTC. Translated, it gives CASRRTSGNEQFF.

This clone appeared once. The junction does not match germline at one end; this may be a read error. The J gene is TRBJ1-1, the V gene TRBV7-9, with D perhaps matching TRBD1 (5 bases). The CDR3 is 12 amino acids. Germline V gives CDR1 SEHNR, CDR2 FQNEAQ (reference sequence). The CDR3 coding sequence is TGTTCCAGCAGCCCCCAGACAGCCCCAGCTTTCTTT. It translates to CSSSPQTAPAFF.

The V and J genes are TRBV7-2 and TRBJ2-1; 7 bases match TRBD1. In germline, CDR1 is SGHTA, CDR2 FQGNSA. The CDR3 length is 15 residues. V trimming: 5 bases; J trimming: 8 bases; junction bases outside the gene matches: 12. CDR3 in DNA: TGTGCCAGCAGCCCTGACAGGGCCCCATCTGATGAGCAGTTCTTC. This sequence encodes CASSPDRAPSDEQFF.

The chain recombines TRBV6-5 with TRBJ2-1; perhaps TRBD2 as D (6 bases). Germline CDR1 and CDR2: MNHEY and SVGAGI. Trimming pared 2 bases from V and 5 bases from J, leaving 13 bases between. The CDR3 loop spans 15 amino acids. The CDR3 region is CASSYTGSRDNEQFF. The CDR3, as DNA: TGTGCCAGCAGTTACACCGGGAGTAGGGACAATGAGCAGTTCTTC.

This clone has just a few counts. The CDR3 here is CASSLSGGESREQYF. Written as DNA, the CDR3 is TGTGCCAGCAGCTTAAGCGGGGGCGAGTCGCGGGAGCAGTACTTC. The J gene is TRBJ2-7, the V gene TRBV7-2; 8 bases line up with TRBD2. Germline trimming cut 2 bases from V and 7 bases from J; bases unmatched to any gene: 10. Per the germline V gene, CDR1 is SGHTA and CDR2 is FQGNSA. CDR3 length equals 15 residues.

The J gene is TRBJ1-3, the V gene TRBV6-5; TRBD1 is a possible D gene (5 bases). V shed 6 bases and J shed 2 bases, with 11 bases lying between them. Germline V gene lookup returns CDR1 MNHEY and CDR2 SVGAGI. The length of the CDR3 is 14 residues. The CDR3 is CASRIDSAGNTIYF. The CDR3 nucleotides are TGTGCCAGCAGGATAGACAGCGCTGGAAACACCATATATTTT.

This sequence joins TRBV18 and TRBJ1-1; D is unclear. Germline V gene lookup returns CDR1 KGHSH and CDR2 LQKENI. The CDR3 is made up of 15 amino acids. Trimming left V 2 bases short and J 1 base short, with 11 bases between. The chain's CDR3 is CASSPTLQTNTEAFF. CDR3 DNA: TGTGCCAGCTCACCAACGCTACAGACGAACACTGAAGCTTTCTTT.

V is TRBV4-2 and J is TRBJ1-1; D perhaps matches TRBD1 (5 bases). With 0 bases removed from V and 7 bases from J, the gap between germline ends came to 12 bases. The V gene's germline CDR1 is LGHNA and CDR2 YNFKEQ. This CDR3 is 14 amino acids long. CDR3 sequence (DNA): TGTGCCAGCAGCCAAGATGGGGGGGTGGTTGAAGCTTTCTTT. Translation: CASSQDGGVVEAFF.